A selection of T cell receptor beta chains follows, all from one sample in a study of post-analysis software for immune sequencing data. TCRdb re-called the PCR reads through MiXCR, storing one row per CDR3 protein. The sample has hundreds of thousands of distinct CDR3 sequences, 44% seen once. Source material: blood. The receptors were gathered from a girl under 18 with multiple sclerosis. Each CDR3 is given with its conserved first and last residue. Where a row states a size, it is once, few, many or the class of an expanded clone; other rows omit it.

v_gene,abundance,CDR3aa
TRBV4-1,.,CASSRPGLAVEQFF
TRBV12-3/TRBV12-4,few,CASRRTGELFF
TRBV27,.,CASRSTSGITDTQYF
TRBV25-1,few,CASTGGGYEQYF
TRBV3-1,.,CASSQDPGQGNPDTQYF
TRBV7-9,few,CASSPLAGRNEQFF
TRBV4-1,once,CASSPWTEGTEAFF
TRBV13,few,CASSPISDYNEQFF
TRBV3-1,.,CASSPQNRGRGETQYF
TRBV18,.,CASSVTTSEYNEQFF
TRBV20-1,.,CSARGTSGSSYEQYF
TRBV12-3/TRBV12-4,.,CASSLLELAGYEQYF
TRBV29-1,.,CTHHREGGYTF
TRBV29-1,.,CSVEGQLPDYGYTF
TRBV28,once,CASRDRFKTEAFF
TRBV29-1,once,CSVEFRGQTYEQYF
TRBV5-1,.,CASSLGLTGEQFF